These 25 T cell receptor beta chains were all obtained from the same sample, sequenced in a study of OX40 agonist ivuxolimab in advanced cancers. The assay was immunoSEQ multiplex PCR, and TCRdb's table has in-frame clones only and misses some. The table records roughly 40,000 clones, 82% of them present only once. Sequenced here: CD4+ or CD8+ T cells sorted from blood, sampled in a trial of the OX40 agonist ivuxolimab. The receptors stem from an adult with an advanced solid tumor such as melanoma, head and neck, liver or kidney cancer.

This chain links TRBV27 with TRBJ1-5; TRBD1 aligns across 7 bases. Germline V gene data show CDR1 as MNHEY and CDR2 as SMNVEV (reference sequence). V shed 6 bases, J shed 0 bases, and the junction held 5 bases outside the gene matches. The CDR3 totals 15 residues. The CDR3 region has the DNA TGTGCCAGCAGGAGCGGGACAGCTAGCAATCAGCCCCAGCATTTT. Translating gives CASRSGTASNQPQHF.

The rearrangement joins TRBV27 to TRBJ2-5; weak D call: TRBD2 (5 bases). Germline-derived CDR1 and CDR2 are MNHEY and SMNVEV (reference sequence). V lost 6 bases and J lost 7, with 18 bases in between. The CDR3 has 14 amino acids. In DNA, the CDR3 is TGTGCCAGCAGCTCTCGTCTGAGGGCCGGGACCCAGTACTTC. It is translated as CASSSRLRAGTQYF.

The chain employs TRBV19 and TRBJ2-7; TRBD1 aligns across 7 bases. In germline, CDR1 is LNHDA, CDR2 SQIVND (reference sequence). The V segment lost 3 bases and the J segment 2 bases; nucleotides outside the gene matches: 4. This CDR3 has 14 residues. The CDR3 coding sequence is TGTGCCAGTAGTATGGGGGACAGAGCCTACGAGCAGTACTTC. It specifies CASSMGDRAYEQYF.

This chain joins TRBV5-4 and TRBJ1-3; weak D call: TRBD1 (6 bases). The ends were cut back, 4 bases at V and 6 bases at J, with 17 bases in the middle. The CDR3 consists of 15 residues. Germline assignment: CDR1 SGHNT and CDR2 YYREEE (reference sequence). The DNA for the CDR3 is TGTGCCAGCAGCCACCCCCTCGGGGGCGAAAACACCATATATTTT. Translated: CASSHPLGGENTIYF.

This sequence joins TRBV5-1 and TRBJ2-7; D ambiguous. The CDR3 totals 12 residues. Trimming stripped 3 bases from V and 7 bases from J, with 11 bases between. Germline CDR1 SGHRS, CDR2 YFSETQ. The CDR3 protein is CASSYASNEQYF. The CDR3 bases are TGCGCCAGCAGCTATGCATCAAATGAGCAGTACTTC.

In DNA, the CDR3 is TGTGCCAGCAGCTTTTTGGGTAATTCACCCCTCCACTTT. Protein: CASSFLGNSPLHF. V usage is TRBV7-2 and J usage is TRBJ1-6; the D is unclear. The CDR3 extends over 13 amino acids. Germline V gene data show CDR1 as SGHTA and CDR2 as FQGNSA. Trimming pared 3 bases from V and 6 bases from J, leaving 6 bases between.

The chain combines TRBV7-9 with TRBJ2-1; D uncertain. This CDR3 region has 16 residues. Per germline, CDR1 SEHNR and CDR2 FQNEAQ (reference sequence). The germline V and J ends were trimmed by 0 bases and 4 bases, with 13 bases remaining between them. The CDR3 nucleotides read TGTGCCAGCAGCTTAGCGGCCGGTGGGCCTTACAATGAGCAGTTCTTC. Encoded protein: CASSLAAGGPYNEQFF.

This clone was recorded once. This sequence joins TRBV9 and TRBJ1-1, with 8 bases aligning to TRBD1. This CDR3 is built from 15 residues. V lost 2 bases to trimming and J lost 1 base; unmatched junction nucleotides: 4. Per the germline V gene, CDR1 is SGDLS and CDR2 is YYNGEE. The CDR3 bases are TGTGCCAGCAGCGTTACCGGGACAGGGAACACTGAAGCTTTCTTT. It translates to CASSVTGTGNTEAFF.

The chain has TRBV7-6 and TRBJ2-7; D is undetermined. Germline V CDR1 and CDR2: SGHVS, FNYEAQ. The CDR3 is 15 amino acids. V lost 1 base to trimming and J lost 2 bases, with 12 bases between them. The CDR3 region has the DNA TGTGCCAGCAGCTTAGGCAGCAGTCAGACCTACGAGCAGTACTTC. It translates to CASSLGSSQTYEQYF.

This clone has only a few counts. The chain is built from TRBV12-5 and TRBJ2-2; D not resolved. V shed 5 bases and J shed 5 bases, with 6 bases lying between them. Germline V gene sequence: CDR1 LGHNT, CDR2 FRNRAP. CDR3 size: 12 residues. The DNA for the CDR3 is TGTGCTAGTGGTCCCCCAACCGGGGAGCTGTTTTTT. Protein sequence: CASGPPTGELFF.

The genes are TRBV29-1 and TRBJ2-7; D not certain. Germline V gene data show CDR1 as SQVTM and CDR2 as ANQGSEA. V lost 5 bases, J lost 0 bases, and 11 bases lay in between. This CDR3 comprises 13 residues. The CDR3 reads CSVLIDNSYEQYF. In nucleotides, the CDR3 is TGCAGCGTTCTTATTGACAACTCCTACGAGCAGTACTTC.

The V and J genes are TRBV7-9 and TRBJ2-1; a weak D match, TRBD1 (5 bases). CDR1 SEHNR and CDR2 FQNEAQ come from the germline V gene (reference sequence). V gave up 5 bases and J gave up 2 bases, with 10 bases separating them. CDR3 length: 14 residues. CDR3 DNA: TGTGCCAGCAGCCCATCAGGGCCCTACAATGAGCAGTTCTTC. Amino acid sequence: CASSPSGPYNEQFF.

The V and J genes are TRBV2 and TRBJ2-7; unclear D gene. V lost 6 bases to trimming and J lost 3 bases, with 15 bases between them. CDR3 length: 14 amino acids. Germline V gene sequence: CDR1 SNHLY, CDR2 FYNNEI. The chain's CDR3 is CASRSPDNGYEQYF. DNA for the CDR3: TGTGCCAGCAGGTCCCCCGACAACGGCTACGAGCAGTACTTC.

The chain recombines TRBV9 with TRBJ1-1, with TRBD1 matching over 9 bases. Germline V gene lookup returns CDR1 SGDLS and CDR2 YYNGEE. This CDR3 spans 15 amino acids. The junction had 9 bases not matched to a gene; V was cut back by 2 bases and J by 7 bases. CDR3: CASSVGWTGQGEAFF. The CDR3 DNA sequence: TGTGCCAGCAGCGTGGGCTGGACGGGACAGGGTGAAGCTTTCTTT.

The J gene is TRBJ1-1, the V gene TRBV7-9; D not certain. V lost 3 bases and J lost 2, with 10 bases in between. The length of the CDR3 is 14 residues. Germline V lookup: CDR1 SEHNR, CDR2 FQNEAQ (reference sequence). The CDR3 bases are TGTGCCAGCAGCTTTAAACAGACTAACACTGAAGCTTTCTTT. It codes for CASSFKQTNTEAFF.

This clone was picked up one time. The rearrangement joins TRBV7-2 to TRBJ2-7; the D is unclear. Deletions cut 1 base from V and 3 bases from J, with 4 bases between. Germline CDR1 reads SGHTA; CDR2 reads FQGNSA. The CDR3 totals 12 residues. CDR3 coding DNA: TGTGCCAGCAGCTTAGTTCTCTACGAGCAGTACTTC. Protein sequence: CASSLVLYEQYF.

V gene TRBV7-3 combines with J gene TRBJ2-7, with D uncertain. CDR1 is SGHTA and CDR2 is FQGTGA in the germline V gene. The CDR3 is 13 residues long. The V end lost 0 bases, the J end lost 2 bases, and 5 bases lay between the germline ends. CDR3 DNA sequence: TGTGCCAGCAGCTTAACGCCAACCTACGAGCAGTACTTC. Residues: CASSLTPTYEQYF.

The rearrangement uses TRBV4-2 and TRBJ2-1; unclear D gene. V lost 5 bases, J lost 10 bases, and 9 bases lay in between. Germline V gene lookup returns CDR1 LGHNA and CDR2 YNFKEQ. This CDR3 has 11 amino acids. Written as DNA, the CDR3 is TGTGCCAGCAGCTACCCTAGAGAGCAGTTCTTC. This sequence encodes CASSYPREQFF.

V is TRBV7-9 and J is TRBJ1-6; D not certain. The V gene's germline CDR1 is SEHNR and CDR2 FQNEAQ (reference sequence). V shed 7 bases and J shed 0 bases, with 16 bases lying between them. The CDR3 contains 17 residues. Here the CDR3 reads CASTPPRLNSYNSPLHF. CDR3 sequence (DNA): TGTGCCAGCACCCCCCCGCGGCTCAACTCCTATAATTCACCCCTCCACTTT.

The chain has TRBV7-9 and TRBJ2-3; TRBD1 or TRBD2 may be the D gene (6 bases each). The CDR3 is 13 residues long. Germline-derived CDR1 and CDR2 are SEHNR and FQNEAQ (reference sequence). Trimming cost V 1 base and J 6 bases, with 8 bases left between them. For the CDR3, the DNA is TGTGCCAGCAGCTTAGGGGGGGCGGATACGCAGTATTTT. Its protein is CASSLGGADTQYF.

J is TRBJ1-1 and V is TRBV27; 8 nucleotides match TRBD1. Germline CDR1 and CDR2: MNHEY and SMNVEV (reference sequence). V lost 0 bases, J lost 3 bases, and 0 bases stayed unmatched. This CDR3 is 14 amino acids long. The CDR3 protein is CASSLSTGDTEAFF. The CDR3 nucleotides are TGTGCCAGCAGTTTATCGACAGGGGACACTGAAGCTTTCTTT.

This clone was detected once. The chain links TRBV5-6 to TRBJ2-6; 14 bases line up with TRBD2. Unmatched junction bases numbered 10, after V lost 6 bases and J lost 2 bases. There are 19 residues in the CDR3. Per the germline V gene, CDR1 is SGHDT and CDR2 is YYEEEE. CDR3 residues: CASTELGLAGEAGANVLTF. In DNA, the CDR3 is TGTGCCAGCACCGAACTGGGACTAGCGGGAGAGGCTGGGGCCAACGTCCTGACTTTC.

The chain is built from TRBV5-1 and TRBJ2-3, with unresolved D. The CDR3 extends over 14 amino acids. Trimming took 0 bases from V and 5 from J, leaving 10 bases between them. Per the germline V gene, CDR1 is SGHRS and CDR2 is YFSETQ. The CDR3 loop is CASSLGAGVDTQYF. The CDR3 bases are TGCGCCAGCAGCTTGGGGGCAGGTGTAGATACGCAGTATTTT. Supplemented by reference TRBV5-1 and TRBJ2-3, the full variable domain reads KAGVTQTPRYLIKTRGQQVTLSCSPISGHRSVSWYQQTPGQGLQFLFEYFSETQRNKGNFPGRFSGRQFSNSRSEMNVSTLELGDSALYLCASSLGAGVDTQYFGPGTRLTVL.

This clone was seen more than once but under ten times. The chain employs TRBV12-5 and TRBJ1-2; D is possibly TRBD1 (5 bases). This CDR3 has 17 residues. Germline loops: CDR1 LGHNT, CDR2 FRNRAP. Between the trimmed V and J ends, which lost 1 base and 3 bases, there was a span of 18 bases. The CDR3 region has the DNA TGTGCTAGTGGTTTGGCAAAATCCAGGGCGCCAGACTATGGCTACACCTTC. Its translation: CASGLAKSRAPDYGYTF. Looking up the rest from reference TRBV12-5 and TRBJ1-2 gives the full variable domain: DARVTQTPRHKVTEMGQEVTMRCQPILGHNTVFWYRQTMMQGLELLAYFRNRAPLDDSGMPKDRFSAEMPDATLATLKIQPSEPRDSAVYFCASGLAKSRAPDYGYTFGSGTRLTVV.

Notes on this clone: The same CDR3 arises from other DNA sequences in this sample as well. V gene TRBV7-9 combines with J gene TRBJ1-5; D might be TRBD1 (5 bases). This CDR3 contains 13 residues. Germline-derived CDR1 and CDR2 are SEHNR and FQNEAQ (reference sequence). Trimming took 1 base from V and 5 from J, leaving 6 bases between them. The CDR3 sequence: CASSLGGDQPQHF. The CDR3 DNA reads TGTGCCAGCAGCTTAGGAGGGGATCAGCCCCAGCATTTT.